The sequence of this T cell receptor (beta chain) was determined in a study of regulatory T cells in long-lasting Graves disease. Time point specified: newly diagnosed GD, antithyroid drugs for less than 3 months. Researchers made the TCR library from RNA that was extracted from PBMCs. Graves' disease diagnosis used American Thyroid Association guidelines. The TCR beta library used iRepertoire HTBI primers with Arm-PCR amplification of CDR3. TCRdb analysed the multiplex PCR reads with MiXCR anew, one entry per CDR3 protein. The table includes some 560,000 distinct CDR3 sequences, more than 15% detected once. The sample holds many counts of this clonotype. J gave up 7 bases and V 2 bases, and 10 bases lay outside the gene matches. This CDR3 comprises 15 residues. From germline, CDR1 is MNHEY and CDR2 SVGEGT. These records were also assigned to another study, of T cells in Graves' hyperthyroidism and ophthalmopathy. That source notes: Researchers barred patients who had uncontrolled infection, other autoimmune disease, pregnancy or lactation. A 13 V-J signature model discriminated ophthalmopathy versus stable hyperthyroidism.

This clonotype originated in a woman aged 35-65 years with Graves disease. This specimen was peripheral blood mononuclear cells (PBMCs), taken at new diagnosis, from a patient treated with antithyroid drugs. The rearrangement links TRBV6-2 or TRBV6-3 to TRBJ1-1; 7 bases are shared with TRBD1. CDR3 loop: CASSYDRQGFSEAFF. In nucleotides, the CDR3 is TGTGCCAGCAGTTACGATAGACAGGGCTTTAGTGAAGCTTTCTTT.